This is a list of T cell receptor beta chains from one sample in a study of graft-versus-host responses after intestinal transplantation. These receptors lack a known antigen. The protocol was immunoSEQ multiplex PCR, while the TCRdb copy is restricted to in-frame clones and leaves out a portion. This repertoire shows around 110,000 clones, roughly 86% found once; its top ten account for roughly 0.71%. Source: unstimulated CD4+ T cells sorted from spleen or lymph node cells, taken before transplant. These receptors all stem from a human donor who was the organ donor for an intestinal transplant. The CDR3 runs from the conserved cysteine through the conserved F or W. A D gene is named only where the DNA matches it firmly. For some rows the clone size is stated as once, few or many, or as a class when expanded; others skip it.

d_gene: .; j_gene: TRBJ1-6; abundance: .; v_gene: TRBV7-3; len: 14; CDR3aa: CASSQRGRNSPLHF; CDR3nt: TGTGCCAGCAGCCAAAGAGGACGTAATTCACCCCTCCACTTT
d_gene: TRBD1; j_gene: TRBJ1-5; abundance: .; v_gene: TRBV9; len: 15; CDR3aa: CASSAGQSNNQPQHF; CDR3nt: TGTGCCAGCAGCGCGGGACAGTCCAATAATCAGCCCCAGCATTTT
d_gene: TRBD1; j_gene: TRBJ1-1; abundance: .; v_gene: TRBV10-3; len: 14; CDR3aa: CAISLPGQGTEAFF; CDR3nt: TGTGCCATCAGTCTTCCGGGACAGGGGACTGAAGCTTTCTTT
d_gene: TRBD2; j_gene: TRBJ2-3; abundance: .; v_gene: TRBV9; len: 15; CDR3aa: CASSVGLAGTDTQYF; CDR3nt: TGTGCCAGCAGCGTTGGGCTAGCGGGCACAGATACGCAGTATTTT
d_gene: .; j_gene: TRBJ2-6; abundance: once; v_gene: TRBV7-2; len: 15; CDR3aa: CASSPQSGGANVLTF; CDR3nt: TGTGCCAGCAGCCCCCAGTCTGGTGGGGCCAACGTCCTGACTTTC
d_gene: .; j_gene: TRBJ1-2; abundance: .; v_gene: TRBV7-2; len: 16; CDR3aa: CASSLGSRGSYYGYTF; CDR3nt: TGTGCCAGCAGCTTAGGTTCGCGGGGTTCCTACTATGGCTACACCTTC
d_gene: .; j_gene: TRBJ1-1; abundance: few; v_gene: TRBV7-2; len: 13; CDR3aa: CASSPNRDTEAFF; CDR3nt: TGTGCCAGCAGCCCCAACCGGGACACTGAAGCTTTCTTT
d_gene: TRBD1; j_gene: TRBJ2-7; abundance: .; v_gene: TRBV6-1; len: 14; CDR3aa: CASSWTGGYYEQYF; CDR3nt: TGTGCCAGCAGTTGGACAGGGGGTTACTACGAGCAGTACTTC
d_gene: TRBD2; j_gene: TRBJ2-7; abundance: .; v_gene: TRBV7-3; len: 15; CDR3aa: CASSPGTSGLHEQYF; CDR3nt: TGTGCCAGCAGCCCCGGGACTAGCGGCTTGCACGAGCAGTACTTC
d_gene: .; j_gene: TRBJ2-2; abundance: .; v_gene: TRBV7-2; len: 14; CDR3aa: CASSLVRGTGELFF; CDR3nt: TGTGCCAGCAGCTTAGTTCGAGGGACCGGGGAGCTATTTTTT